The clone carrying this T cell receptor beta chain appeared a few times. What it binds is unknown. Trimming took 3 bases from V and 4 from J, leaving 15 bases between them. The CDR3 has 14 amino acids. CDR1 is DFQATT, CDR2 SNEGSKA, per germline (reference sequence). This sample is drawn from a study of CD8 T cells in ankylosing spondylitis. Study findings and constraints: Disease-linked clones reportedly showed significant enrichment in matched ankylosing spondylitis synovial fluid. Within ankylosing spondylitis blood, a TCR beta motif made up of roughly eight highly homologous variants appeared to be characteristic. Past studies reported some motif variants in reactive arthritis synovial fluid and blood. Disease-linked clones were CD8+ and relatively rare in peripheral blood.

Molecular-barcoded quantitative 5'-RACE produced these TCR beta libraries. Using its own MiXCR run on the 5' RACE reads, TCRdb lists one record per CDR3 protein. Of some 800,000 distinct CDR3 sequences in the sample, 12% were seen once. Material for sequencing was blood, either unsorted or a sorted T cell fraction (not recorded which). V and J are TRBV20-1 and TRBJ1-1, with TRBD1 as a possible D gene (6 bases). This clonotype was sampled from a male donor with ankylosing spondylitis. The CDR3 nucleotides are TGCAGTGCTAGCCGGGGGGCGGAACCCACTGAAGCTTTCTTT. It specifies CSASRGAEPTEAFF.